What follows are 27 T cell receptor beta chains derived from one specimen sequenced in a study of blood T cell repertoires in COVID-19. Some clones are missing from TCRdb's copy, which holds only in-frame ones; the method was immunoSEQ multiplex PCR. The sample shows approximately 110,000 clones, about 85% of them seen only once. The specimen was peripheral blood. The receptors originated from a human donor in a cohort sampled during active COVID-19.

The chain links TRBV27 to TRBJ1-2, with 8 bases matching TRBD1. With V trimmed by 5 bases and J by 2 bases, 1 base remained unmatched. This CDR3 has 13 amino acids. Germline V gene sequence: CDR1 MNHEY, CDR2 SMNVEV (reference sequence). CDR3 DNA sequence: TGTGCCAGCAGTCGGACAGGGAACTATGGCTACACCTTC. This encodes CASSRTGNYGYTF.

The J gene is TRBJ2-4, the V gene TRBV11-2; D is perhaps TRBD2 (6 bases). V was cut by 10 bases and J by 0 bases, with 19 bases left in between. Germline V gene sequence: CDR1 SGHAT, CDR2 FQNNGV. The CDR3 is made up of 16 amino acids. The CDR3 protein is CATAPFGRLAKNIQYF. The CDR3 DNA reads TGTGCCACTGCACCGTTCGGGAGATTAGCCAAAAACATTCAGTACTTC.

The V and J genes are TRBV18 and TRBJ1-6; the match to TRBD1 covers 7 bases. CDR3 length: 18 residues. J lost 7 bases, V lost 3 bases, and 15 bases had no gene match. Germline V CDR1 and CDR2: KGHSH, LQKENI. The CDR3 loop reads CASSPPLLSGTANSPLHF. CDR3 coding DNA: TGTGCCAGCTCACCGCCCCTCTTATCCGGGACAGCGAATTCACCCCTCCACTTT.

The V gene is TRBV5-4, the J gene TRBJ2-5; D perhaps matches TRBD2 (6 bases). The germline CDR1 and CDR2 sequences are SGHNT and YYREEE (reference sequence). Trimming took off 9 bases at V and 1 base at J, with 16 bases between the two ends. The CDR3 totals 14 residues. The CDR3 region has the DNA TGTGCCACCTCGCGGGGCGGGGTCCAAGAGACCCAGTACTTC. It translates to CATSRGGVQETQYF.

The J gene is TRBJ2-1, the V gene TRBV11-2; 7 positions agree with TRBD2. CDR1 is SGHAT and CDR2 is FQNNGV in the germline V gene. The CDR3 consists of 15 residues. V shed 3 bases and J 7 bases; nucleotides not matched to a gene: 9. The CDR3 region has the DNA TGTGCCAGCAGCTTTTTCGGGGGGTCTGTGAATGAGCAGTTCTTC. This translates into CASSFFGGSVNEQFF.

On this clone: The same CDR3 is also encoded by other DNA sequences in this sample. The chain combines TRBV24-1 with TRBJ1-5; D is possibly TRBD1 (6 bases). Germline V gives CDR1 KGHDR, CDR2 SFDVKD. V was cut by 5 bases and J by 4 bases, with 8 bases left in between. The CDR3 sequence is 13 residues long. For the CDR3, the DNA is TGTGCCACCAGTGGTACAGGGAATCAGCCCCAGCATTTT. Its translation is CATSGTGNQPQHF.

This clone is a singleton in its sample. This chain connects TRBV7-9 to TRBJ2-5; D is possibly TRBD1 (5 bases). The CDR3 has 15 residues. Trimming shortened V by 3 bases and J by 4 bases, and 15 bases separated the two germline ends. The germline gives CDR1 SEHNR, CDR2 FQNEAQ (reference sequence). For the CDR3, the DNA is TGTGCCAGCAGCTTCAGGCAGGGTGGAGTAGAGACCCAGTACTTC. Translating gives CASSFRQGGVETQYF.

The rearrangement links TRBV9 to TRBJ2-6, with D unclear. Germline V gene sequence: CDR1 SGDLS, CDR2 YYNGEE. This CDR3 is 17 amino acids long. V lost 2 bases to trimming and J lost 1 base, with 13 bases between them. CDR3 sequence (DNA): TGTGCCAGCAGCGTTGCCTCCATTGCGTCTGGGGCCAACGTCCTGACTTTC. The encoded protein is CASSVASIASGANVLTF.

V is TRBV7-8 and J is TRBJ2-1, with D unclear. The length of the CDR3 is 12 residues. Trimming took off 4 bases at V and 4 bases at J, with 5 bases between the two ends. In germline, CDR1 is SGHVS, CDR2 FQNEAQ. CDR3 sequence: CASSSPYNEQFF. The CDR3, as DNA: TGTGCCAGCAGCTCCCCATACAATGAGCAGTTCTTC.

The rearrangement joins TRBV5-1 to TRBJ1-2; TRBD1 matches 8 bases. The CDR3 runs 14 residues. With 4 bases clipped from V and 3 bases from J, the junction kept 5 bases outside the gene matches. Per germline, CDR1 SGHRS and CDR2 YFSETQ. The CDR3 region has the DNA TGCGCCAGCAGCGCGGACAGGGCTCACTATGGCTACACCTTC. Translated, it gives CASSADRAHYGYTF.

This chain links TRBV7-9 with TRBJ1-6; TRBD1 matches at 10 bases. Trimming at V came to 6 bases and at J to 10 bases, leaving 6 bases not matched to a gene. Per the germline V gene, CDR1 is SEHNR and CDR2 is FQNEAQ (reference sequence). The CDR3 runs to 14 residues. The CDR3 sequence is CASSSGTGDSPLHF. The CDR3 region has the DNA TGTGCCAGCAGTTCCGGGACAGGGGACTCACCCCTCCACTTT.

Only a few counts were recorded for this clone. CDR3: CAWSALTGKSSYEQYF. CDR3 bases: TGTGCCTGGAGTGCCCTTACAGGGAAGAGCTCCTACGAGCAGTACTTC. The V call is TRBV30, the J call TRBJ2-7; possible D gene TRBD1, 6 bases. The V gene's germline CDR1 is GTSNPN and CDR2 SVGIG (reference sequence). Trimming took 1 base from V and 0 from J, leaving 16 bases between them. CDR3 length equals 16 residues.

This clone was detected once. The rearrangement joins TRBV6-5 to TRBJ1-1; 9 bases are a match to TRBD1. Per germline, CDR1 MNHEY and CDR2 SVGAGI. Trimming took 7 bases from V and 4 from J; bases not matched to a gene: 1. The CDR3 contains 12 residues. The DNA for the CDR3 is TGTGCCAGCACGACAGGGGGCACTGAAGCTTTCTTT. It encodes CASTTGGTEAFF.

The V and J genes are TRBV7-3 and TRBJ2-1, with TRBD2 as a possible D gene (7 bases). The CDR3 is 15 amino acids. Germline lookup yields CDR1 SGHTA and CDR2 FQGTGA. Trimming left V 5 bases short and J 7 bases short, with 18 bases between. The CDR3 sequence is CASSPIGGGENEQFF. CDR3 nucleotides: TGTGCCAGCAGCCCGATAGGGGGAGGGGAAAATGAGCAGTTCTTC.

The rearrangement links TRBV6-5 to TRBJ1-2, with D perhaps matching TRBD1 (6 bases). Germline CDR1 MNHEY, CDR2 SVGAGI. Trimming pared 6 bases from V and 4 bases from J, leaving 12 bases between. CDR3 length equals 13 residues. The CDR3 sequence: CASSPDRLYGYTF. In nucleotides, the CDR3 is TGTGCCAGCAGCCCAGACAGGCTCTATGGCTACACCTTC.

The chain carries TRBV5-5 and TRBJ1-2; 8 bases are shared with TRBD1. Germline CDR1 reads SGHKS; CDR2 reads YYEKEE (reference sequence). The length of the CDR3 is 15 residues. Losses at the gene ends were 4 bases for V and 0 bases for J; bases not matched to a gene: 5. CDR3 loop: CASSPRTGPNYGYTF. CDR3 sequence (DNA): TGTGCCAGCAGCCCCCGGACAGGGCCTAACTATGGCTACACCTTC.

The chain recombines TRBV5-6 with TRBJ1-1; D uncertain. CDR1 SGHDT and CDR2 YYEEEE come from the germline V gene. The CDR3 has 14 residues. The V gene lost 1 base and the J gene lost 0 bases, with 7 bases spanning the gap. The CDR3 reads CASSLFEMNTEAFF. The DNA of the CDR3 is TGTGCCAGCAGCTTGTTCGAGATGAACACTGAAGCTTTCTTT.

CDR3 bases: TGCGCCAGCAGCCAGGTACAGGGAGTCACTAATGAAAAACTGTTTTTT. Protein sequence: CASSQVQGVTNEKLFF. V is TRBV4-3 and J is TRBJ1-4, with TRBD1 as a possible D gene (6 bases). Germline CDR1 is LGHNA and CDR2 is YSLEER. The V end was cut by 3 bases, the J end by 2 bases, with 13 bases between. This CDR3 region has 16 residues.

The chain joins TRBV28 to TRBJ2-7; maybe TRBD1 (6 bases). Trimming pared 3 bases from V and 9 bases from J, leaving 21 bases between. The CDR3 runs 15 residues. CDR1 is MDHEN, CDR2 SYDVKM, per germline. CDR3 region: CASSLEAGASWWQYF. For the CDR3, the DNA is TGTGCCAGCAGTTTGGAGGCAGGGGCCAGTTGGTGGCAGTACTTC. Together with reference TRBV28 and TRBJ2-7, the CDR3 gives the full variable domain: DVKVTQSSRYLVKRTGEKVFLECVQDMDHENMFWYRQDPGLGLRLIYFSYDVKMKEKGDIPEGYSVSREKKERFSLILESASTNQTSMYLCASSLEAGASWWQYFGPGTRLTVT.

The CDR3 spells CASSRPRTGENTIYF. In nucleotides, the CDR3 is TGCGCCAGCAGCCGGCCTCGGACAGGTGAAAACACCATATATTTT. The chain couples TRBV4-1 to TRBJ1-3; 7 nucleotides agree with TRBD1. Germline V gene data show CDR1 as MGHRA and CDR2 as YSYEKL. The CDR3 is made up of 15 amino acids. Trimming cost V 4 bases and J 6 bases; bases outside gene matches: 9.

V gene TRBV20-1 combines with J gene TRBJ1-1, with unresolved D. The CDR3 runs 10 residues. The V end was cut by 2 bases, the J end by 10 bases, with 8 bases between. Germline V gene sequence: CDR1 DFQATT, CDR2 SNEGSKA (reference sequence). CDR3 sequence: CSARYISAFF. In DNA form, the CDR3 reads TGCAGTGCTAGATACATCTCAGCTTTCTTT.

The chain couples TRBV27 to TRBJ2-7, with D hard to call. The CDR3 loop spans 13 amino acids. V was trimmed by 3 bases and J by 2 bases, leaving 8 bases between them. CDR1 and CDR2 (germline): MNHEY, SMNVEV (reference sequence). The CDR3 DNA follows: TGTGCCAGCAGTTTTCGCCAGGCCTACGAGCAGTACTTC. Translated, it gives CASSFRQAYEQYF.

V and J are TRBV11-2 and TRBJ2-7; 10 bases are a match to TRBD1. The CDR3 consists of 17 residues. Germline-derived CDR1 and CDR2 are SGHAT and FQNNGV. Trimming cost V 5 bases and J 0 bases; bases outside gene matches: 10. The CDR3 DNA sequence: TGTGCCAGCAGCGTCGACAGGGGGCTCTATCTCTCCTACGAGCAGTACTTC. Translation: CASSVDRGLYLSYEQYF. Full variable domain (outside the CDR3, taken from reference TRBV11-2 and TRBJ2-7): EAGVAQSPRYKIIEKRQSVAFWCNPISGHATLYWYQQILGQGPKLLIQFQNNGVVDDSQLPKDRFSAERLKGVDSTLKIQPAKLEDSAVYLCASSVDRGLYLSYEQYFGPGTRLTVT.

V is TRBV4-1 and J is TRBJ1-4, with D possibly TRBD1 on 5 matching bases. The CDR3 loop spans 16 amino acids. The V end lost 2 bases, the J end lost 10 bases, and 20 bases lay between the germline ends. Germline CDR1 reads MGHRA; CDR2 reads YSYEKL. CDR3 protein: CASSQRVGEGRTKLFF. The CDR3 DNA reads TGCGCCAGCAGCCAAAGGGTAGGGGAGGGACGTACAAAACTGTTTTTT.

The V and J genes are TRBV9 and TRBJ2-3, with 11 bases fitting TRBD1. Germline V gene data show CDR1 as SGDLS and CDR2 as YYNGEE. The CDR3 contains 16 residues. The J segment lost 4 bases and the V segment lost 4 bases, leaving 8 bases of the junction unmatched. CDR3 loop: CASSLQGQGGADTQYF. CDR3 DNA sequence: TGTGCCAGCAGCCTCCAGGGACAGGGGGGCGCAGATACGCAGTATTTT.

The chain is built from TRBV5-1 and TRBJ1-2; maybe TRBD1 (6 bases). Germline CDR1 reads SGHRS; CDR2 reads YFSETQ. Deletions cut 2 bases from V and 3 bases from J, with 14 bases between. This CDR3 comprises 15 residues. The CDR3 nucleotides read TGCGCCAGCAGCTTTTCAGAGGGGGTCGACTATGGCTACACCTTC. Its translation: CASSFSEGVDYGYTF.

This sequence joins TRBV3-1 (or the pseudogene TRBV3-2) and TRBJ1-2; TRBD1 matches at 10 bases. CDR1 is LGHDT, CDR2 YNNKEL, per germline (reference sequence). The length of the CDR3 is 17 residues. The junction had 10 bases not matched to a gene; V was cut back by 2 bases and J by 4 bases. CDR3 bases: TGTGCCAGCAGCCAAAGGGGTCAGACAGGGGGCTCCTATGGCTACACCTTC. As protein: CASSQRGQTGGSYGYTF.